One and the same sample provided the 19 T cell receptor beta chains below, sequenced in a study of T cell responses to AZD1222 COVID-19 vaccine. Produced via immunoSEQ multiplex PCR; TCRdb's table is partial and in-frame only. Among 80,000 to 90,000 clones listed, roughly nine tenths were seen once. Source: peripheral blood, taken on day 0 of AZD1222 vaccination. All receptors come from an adult in good health.

The chain has TRBV27 and TRBJ1-2; 9 bases are a match to TRBD1. This CDR3 region has 14 residues. Trimming took 5 bases from V and 0 from J; bases not matched to a gene: 1. Germline values: CDR1 MNHEY, CDR2 SMNVEV (reference sequence). The CDR3: CASSRDRANYGYTF. The CDR3 nucleotides read TGTGCCAGCAGTCGGGACAGGGCTAACTATGGCTACACCTTC.

The chain is built from TRBV18 and TRBJ2-3; D is uncertain. The germline CDR1 and CDR2 sequences are KGHSH and LQKENI. V shed 0 bases and J shed 2 bases, with 9 bases lying between them. The CDR3 is 15 residues long. The CDR3 sequence: CASSPPVRSTDTQYF. CDR3 bases: TGTGCCAGCTCACCACCCGTCAGGTCCACAGATACGCAGTATTTT.

The chain joins TRBV7-6 to TRBJ2-3; 12 bases agree with TRBD2. The CDR3 spans 18 residues. Germline V gene data show CDR1 as SGHVS and CDR2 as FNYEAQ. The V gene end was trimmed by 1 base and the J gene end by 0 bases; junction bases not matched to a gene: 5. The CDR3 region is CASSLGTSGGMSTDTQYF. For the CDR3, the DNA is TGTGCCAGCAGCTTAGGTACTAGCGGGGGGATGAGCACAGATACGCAGTATTTT.

The CDR3 DNA reads as TGTGCCAGTAGTATAGCAGGAGCGGGGTACCCCTACAATGAGCAGTTCTTC. This translates into CASSIAGAGYPYNEQFF. This chain uses TRBV19 with TRBJ2-1; 7 nucleotides match TRBD2. The CDR3 runs to 17 residues. The germline gives CDR1 LNHDA, CDR2 SQIVND (reference sequence). V gave up 1 base and J gave up 2 bases; unmatched junction bases: 8.

The gene calls are TRBV6-5 and TRBJ2-1; D is unresolved. This CDR3 has 11 amino acids. V was pared by 5 bases and J by 3 bases, with 2 bases between. CDR1 is MNHEY and CDR2 is SVGAGI in the germline V gene. CDR3 protein: CASSLYNEQFF. DNA for the CDR3: TGTGCCAGCAGTCTCTACAATGAGCAGTTCTTC.

J is TRBJ2-1 and V is TRBV11-3; D is undetermined. The germline V gene encodes CDR1 SGHNT and CDR2 YENEEA. The V end lost 5 bases, the J end lost 4 bases, and 15 bases lay between the germline ends. The CDR3 is 15 residues long. This chain's CDR3 is CASSPDAALYNEQFF. The CDR3 DNA follows: TGTGCCAGCAGCCCCGACGCGGCGCTTTACAATGAGCAGTTCTTC.

This clone was found many times. This chain connects TRBV6-5 to TRBJ1-2, with D uncertain. Germline CDR1 MNHEY, CDR2 SVGAGI. Deletions cut 2 bases from V and 7 bases from J, with 8 bases between. This CDR3 comprises 12 residues. CDR3 sequence: CASSYRPGGYTF. In DNA form, the CDR3 reads TGTGCCAGCAGTTACCGACCCGGTGGCTACACCTTC.

The gene calls are TRBV5-4 and TRBJ2-5; D gene uncertain. There are 14 residues in the CDR3. Germline V gene lookup returns CDR1 SGHNT and CDR2 YYREEE (reference sequence). The V end was cut by 2 bases, the J end by 2 bases, with 10 bases between. Written as DNA, the CDR3 is TGTGCCAGCAGCTTAGGGTCCGGGCAAGAGACCCAGTACTTC. Amino acid sequence: CASSLGSGQETQYF.

About this clone itself: At the DNA level, this CDR3 is encoded by other sequences in the same sample as well. The chain links TRBV14 to TRBJ2-4, with D possibly being TRBD2 (6 bases). Between the trimmed V and J ends, which lost 0 bases and 0 bases, there was a span of 9 bases. The CDR3 has 16 residues. CDR1 and CDR2 (germline): SGHDN, FVKESK. This CDR3 is CASSQEVGGAKNIQYF. CDR3 bases: TGTGCCAGCAGCCAAGAAGTGGGGGGAGCCAAAAACATTCAGTACTTC. The full variable domain, in which reference TRBV14 and TRBJ2-4 provide the parts outside the CDR3, is EAGVTQFPSHSVIEKGQTVTLRCDPISGHDNLYWYRRVMGKEIKFLLHFVKESKQDESGMPNNRFLAERTGGTYSTLKVQPAELEDSGVYFCASSQEVGGAKNIQYFGAGTRLSVL.

This chain links TRBV3-1 (or the pseudogene TRBV3-2) with TRBJ2-6; D unclear. The germline V gene has CDR1 LGHDT and CDR2 YNNKEL (reference sequence). The CDR3 is 15 amino acids. V lost 5 bases to trimming and J lost 0 bases, with 8 bases between them. The CDR3 DNA is TGTGCCAGCAGCTATCCAGCCTCTGGGGCCAACGTCCTGACTTTC. Amino acids: CASSYPASGANVLTF.

The CDR3 is CASSLVGGSDTEAFF. In nucleotides, the CDR3 is TGTGCCAGCAGCTTAGTTGGGGGGAGCGACACTGAAGCTTTCTTT. The genes are TRBV7-8 and TRBJ1-1, with a weak D call TRBD1 (5 bases). This CDR3 region has 15 residues. CDR1 SGHVS and CDR2 FQNEAQ come from the germline V gene. Trimming stripped 1 base from V and 3 bases from J, with 12 bases between.

This rearrangement joins TRBV7-9 to TRBJ2-7; D is perhaps TRBD1 (6 bases). CDR1 and CDR2 from the germline V gene are SEHNR and FQNEAQ (reference sequence). V shed 1 base and J shed 5 bases, with 15 bases lying between them. The CDR3 is 15 amino acids. The CDR3 sequence: CASSLGGTKINEQYF. The CDR3 coding sequence is TGTGCCAGCAGCTTAGGGGGGACAAAAATCAACGAGCAGTACTTC. The full variable domain, in which reference TRBV7-9 and TRBJ2-7 provide the parts outside the CDR3, is DTGVSQNPRHKITKRGQNVTFRCDPISEHNRLYWYRQTLGQGPEFLTYFQNEAQLEKSRLLSDRFSAERPKGSFSTLEIQRTEQGDSAMYLCASSLGGTKINEQYFGPGTRLTVT.

The chain couples TRBV11-2 to TRBJ2-6, with 9 bases aligning to TRBD2. V lost 1 base, J lost 0 bases, and 4 bases stayed unmatched. This CDR3 is 18 amino acids long. The germline CDR1 and CDR2 sequences are SGHAT and FQNNGV. The CDR3 reads CASSLGLAALSGANVLTF. CDR3 nucleotides: TGTGCCAGCAGCTTAGGACTAGCGGCCCTCTCTGGGGCCAACGTCCTGACTTTC.

In this sample, this clone turned up once. CDR3 amino acids: CASSDGGRSSYEQYF. In DNA, the CDR3 is TGTGCCAGCTCGGACGGTGGGAGGTCCTCCTACGAGCAGTACTTC. V is TRBV18 and J is TRBJ2-7; D might be TRBD2 (6 bases). CDR3 length: 15 amino acids. Germline V CDR1 and CDR2: KGHSH, LQKENI. Trimming removed 6 bases from V and 0 bases from J, with 15 bases in between.

This clone was recorded once. The chain uses TRBV6-5 and TRBJ1-4, with D perhaps matching TRBD1 (6 bases). Trimming pared 2 bases from V and 3 bases from J, leaving 10 bases between. The CDR3 covers 15 residues. Germline CDR1 reads MNHEY; CDR2 reads SVGAGI. In nucleotides, the CDR3 is TGTGCCAGCAGTTACCAGGGGTTACCTAATGAAAAACTGTTTTTT. Its protein is CASSYQGLPNEKLFF.

The sample holds a few counts of this clone. This chain links TRBV4-1 with TRBJ1-4; perhaps TRBD1 as D (6 bases). V dropped 4 bases and J dropped 4 bases, with 16 bases sitting between them. CDR3 size: 16 residues. The germline CDR1 and CDR2 sequences are MGHRA and YSYEKL. CDR3 residues: CASSPTRVRGNEKLFF. CDR3 coding DNA: TGCGCCAGCAGCCCCACCAGGGTCAGGGGTAATGAAAAACTGTTTTTT.

This rearrangement joins TRBV7-9 to TRBJ1-6, with D maybe TRBD1 (5 bases). The CDR3 runs to 15 residues. The V gene's germline CDR1 is SEHNR and CDR2 FQNEAQ (reference sequence). Trimming removed 7 bases at V and 4 bases at J, with 14 bases between. The CDR3 here is CASTPDGGYNSPLHF. CDR3 bases: TGTGCCAGCACACCCGACGGGGGTTATAATTCACCCCTCCACTTT.

This chain uses TRBV3-1 (or the pseudogene TRBV3-2) with TRBJ1-6; tentatively, D is TRBD1 (5 bases). Germline CDR1 LGHDT, CDR2 YNNKEL (reference sequence). This CDR3 has 16 amino acids. With 4 bases removed from V and 8 bases from J, the gap between germline ends came to 18 bases. CDR3 in amino acids: CASSLRARGYDSPLHF. For the CDR3, the DNA is TGTGCCAGCAGCCTCAGGGCACGGGGTTATGATTCACCCCTCCACTTT.

This clone was picked up one time. The gene calls are TRBV5-4 and TRBJ2-5; D not certain. CDR1 and CDR2 from the germline V gene are SGHNT and YYREEE (reference sequence). The CDR3 totals 15 residues. The germline V and J ends were trimmed by 0 bases and 4 bases, with 13 bases remaining between them. The CDR3 nucleotides read TGTGCCAGCAGCTTGGATACCACGGCCGCAGAGACCCAGTACTTC. Translated, it gives CASSLDTTAAETQYF.